The present TCR beta chain was sequenced within a study of shared T cell receptors in the human thymus. Unmatched junction bases numbered 7, after V lost 6 bases and J lost 5 bases. Germline CDR1 is SGHVS and CDR2 is FNYEAQ. CDR3 length: 15 residues. Assay used: immunoSEQ multiplex PCR; TCRdb lists only in-frame clones, some missing. The sample includes about 540,000 clones, around 82% seen only once; the top ten take roughly 0.013%. The sample was also reused in another study, on human thymus T cells.

J is TRBJ2-3 and V is TRBV7-6; TRBD2 matches 11 bases. This TCR was sampled from a boy under two years old with a congenital heart defect. The sample comprised thymocytes. The CDR3 protein is CASRDLGLAGDTQYF. Written as DNA, the CDR3 is TGTGCCAGCAGAGACCTAGGACTAGCGGGAGATACGCAGTATTTT.